Following are 10 T cell receptor beta chains from one sample sequenced in a study of T cell changes during pregnancy in multiple sclerosis. Assay: immunoSEQ multiplex PCR; the TCRdb copy retains only in-frame clones and omits some. Counted here are 80,000 or so clones, nearly 95% occurring once; the ten biggest clones make up roughly 0.9%. Sequencing used peripheral blood, obtained in the second trimester of pregnancy. The receptors here all came from a female donor in good health, enrolled as a control in a pregnancy study.

The rearrangement joins TRBV6-5 to TRBJ1-4, with 8 nucleotides matching TRBD1. The germline V gene has CDR1 MNHEY and CDR2 SVGAGI. V trimming: 0 bases; J trimming: 6 bases; junction bases outside the gene matches: 3. The CDR3 length is 15 residues. The CDR3 DNA reads as TGTGCCAGCAGTTACTCAGACAGGGGATATGAAAAACTGTTTTTT. Translation: CASSYSDRGYEKLFF.

The chain employs TRBV28 and TRBJ2-3, with D perhaps matching TRBD2 (6 bases). The CDR3 runs 17 residues. Germline CDR1 MDHEN, CDR2 SYDVKM. V lost 7 bases and J 0 bases, leaving 20 bases between the germline ends. The CDR3 nucleotides read TGTGCCAGCACCACGTTGGGTGCGGGACGGAGCACAGATACGCAGTATTTT. Amino acid sequence: CASTTLGAGRSTDTQYF.

This clone showed up just once. The chain joins TRBV29-1 to TRBJ2-1; TRBD2 is a possible D gene (6 bases). Germline values: CDR1 SQVTM, CDR2 ANQGSEA. This CDR3 region has 13 residues. V gave up 4 bases and J gave up 13 bases, with 20 bases separating them. Written as DNA, the CDR3 is TGCAGCGTTGGCGGGACGTGGGGCCGAGCACAGTTCTTC. This translates into CSVGGTWGRAQFF.

A word on this clone: At one of its ends the junction is not consistent with the germline gene, which may arise from a read error. The V and J genes are TRBV2 and TRBJ2-1; D is perhaps TRBD1 (7 bases). CDR3 size: 11 residues. The germline V gene has CDR1 SNHLY and CDR2 FYNNEI. The CDR3 nucleotides are TGTGCCAGCAGTGGAAGGACAGGCGGGGTCTTC. Translated, it gives CASSGRTGGVF.

The chain carries TRBV23-1 and TRBJ1-1; 8 bases match TRBD1. TRBV23-1 is annotated as an ORF whose role is uncertain. J lost 1 base, V lost 4 bases, and 5 bases had no gene match. CDR3 length: 15 amino acids. In nucleotides, the CDR3 is TGCGCCAGCAGTCCCTCGGACAGGGCGAACACTGAAGCTTTCTTT. It yields the protein CASSPSDRANTEAFF.

The chain couples TRBV28 to TRBJ2-7; maybe TRBD2 (7 bases). CDR3 length: 15 amino acids. CDR1 is MDHEN, CDR2 SYDVKM, per germline. Trimming cost V 2 bases and J 7 bases, with 18 bases left between them. CDR3 nucleotide sequence: TGTGCCAGCAGTTTAATCGGGGGGCCCGCCCTTGAGCAGTACTTC. Protein sequence: CASSLIGGPALEQYF.

The chain joins TRBV23-1 to TRBJ1-5, with 12 bases that match TRBD1. TRBV23-1 is annotated as an ORF whose role is uncertain. This CDR3 comprises 20 residues. V gave up 5 bases and J gave up 6 bases; unmatched junction bases: 20. The CDR3 loop reads CASSYEPPGQGAQGGQPQHF. The DNA of the CDR3 is TGCGCCAGCAGTTATGAGCCCCCGGGACAGGGGGCGCAAGGAGGTCAGCCCCAGCATTTT.

The chain links TRBV2 to TRBJ2-3; 7 bases map to TRBD2. The V gene's germline CDR1 is SNHLY and CDR2 FYNNEI. The CDR3 runs 14 residues. Trimming cost V 6 bases and J 5 bases; bases outside gene matches: 8. The CDR3 sequence: CASRAVTSLDTQYF. CDR3 nucleotide sequence: TGTGCCAGCAGGGCGGTGACTAGCCTAGATACGCAGTATTTT.

V is TRBV7-2 and J is TRBJ2-7; 8 positions agree with TRBD2. The CDR3 consists of 16 residues. V was clipped by 5 bases and J by 4 bases; unmatched bases: 13. From germline, CDR1 is SGHTA and CDR2 FQGNSA. The DNA for the CDR3 is TGTGCCAGCAGCCACGGACTTAGGGCGGGGGGATACGAGCAGTACTTC. Amino acid sequence: CASSHGLRAGGYEQYF.

The genes are TRBV25-1 and TRBJ1-4; D unclear. V dropped 6 bases and J dropped 4 bases, with 9 bases sitting between them. Germline CDR1 reads MGHDK; CDR2 reads SYGVNS. The CDR3 totals 13 residues. Written as DNA, the CDR3 is TGTGCCAGCAGGAGAGGAGTTAATGAAAAACTGTTTTTT. Protein product: CASRRGVNEKLFF.